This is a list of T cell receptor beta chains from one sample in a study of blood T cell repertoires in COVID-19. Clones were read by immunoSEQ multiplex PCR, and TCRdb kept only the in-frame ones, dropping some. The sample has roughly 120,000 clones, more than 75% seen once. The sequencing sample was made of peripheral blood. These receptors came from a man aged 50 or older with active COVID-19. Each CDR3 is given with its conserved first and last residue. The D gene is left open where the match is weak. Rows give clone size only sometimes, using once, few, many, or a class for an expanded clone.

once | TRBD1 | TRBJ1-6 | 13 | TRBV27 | CAIGDRRSRISVF | TGTGCCATCGGGGACAGGCGGTCTAGAATTTCCGTCTTT
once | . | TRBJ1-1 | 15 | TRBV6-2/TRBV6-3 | CASSYIRARNTEAFF | TGTGCCAGCAGTTATATCAGGGCTAGGAACACTGAAGCTTTCTTT
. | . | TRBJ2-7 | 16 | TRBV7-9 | CASSPRLGRPPYEQYF | TGTGCCAGCAGCCCTCGTTTAGGGAGGCCCCCCTACGAGCAGTACTTC
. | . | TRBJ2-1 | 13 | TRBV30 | CAWSVGLTNEQFF | TGTGCCTGGAGTGTGGGGCTAACAAATGAGCAGTTCTTC
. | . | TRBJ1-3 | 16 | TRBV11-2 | CASSFIGGLSGNTIYF | TGTGCCAGCAGCTTCATCGGGGGACTTTCTGGAAACACCATATATTTT
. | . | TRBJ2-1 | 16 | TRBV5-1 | CASKTRQQSSYNEQFF | TGCGCCAGCAAGACCCGACAGCAGAGCTCCTACAATGAGCAGTTCTTC
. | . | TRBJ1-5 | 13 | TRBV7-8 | CASRQGYNQPQHF | TGTGCCAGCAGGCAGGGGTACAATCAGCCCCAGCATTTT
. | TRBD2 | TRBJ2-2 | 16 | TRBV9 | CASSVAAGGPTGELFF | TGTGCCAGCAGCGTAGCGGCGGGAGGCCCCACCGGGGAGCTGTTTTTT
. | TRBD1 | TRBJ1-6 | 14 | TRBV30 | CAWSGGQYNSPLHF | TGTGCCTGGAGTGGGGGACAGTATAATTCACCCCTCCACTTT
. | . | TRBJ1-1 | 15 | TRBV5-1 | CASSPGGGEGTEAFF | TGCGCCAGCAGCCCCGGAGGGGGGGAGGGCACTGAAGCTTTCTTT
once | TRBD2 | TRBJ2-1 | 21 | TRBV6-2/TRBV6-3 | CASSYPPTGGVAGGSYNEQFF | TGTGCCAGCAGTTACCCCCCGACCGGAGGGGTAGCGGGAGGGTCCTACAATGAGCAGTTCTTC
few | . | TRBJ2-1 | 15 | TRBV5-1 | CASRWGSYKNNEQFF | TGCGCCAGCAGGTGGGGCTCCTATAAAAACAATGAGCAGTTCTTC
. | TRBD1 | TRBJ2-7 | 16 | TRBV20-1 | CSASMGQGANSYEQYF | TGCAGTGCTAGTATGGGACAGGGGGCGAACTCCTACGAGCAGTACTTC
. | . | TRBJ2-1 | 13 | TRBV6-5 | CASSYFSTNEQFF | TGTGCCAGCAGTTACTTCAGTACCAATGAGCAGTTCTTC
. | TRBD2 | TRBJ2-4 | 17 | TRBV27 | CASSLRLADQAKNIQYF | TGTGCCAGCAGTTTACGGCTAGCGGACCAAGCCAAAAACATTCAGTACTTC
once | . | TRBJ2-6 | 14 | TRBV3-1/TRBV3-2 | CASRREAGANVLTF | TGTGCCAGCAGACGCGAAGCTGGGGCCAACGTCCTGACTTTC
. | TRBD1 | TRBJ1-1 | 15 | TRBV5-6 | CASSLLDRGQGEAFF | TGTGCCAGCAGCTTATTGGACAGGGGGCAGGGTGAAGCTTTCTTT
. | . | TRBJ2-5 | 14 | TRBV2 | CASKEWLRGETQYF | TGTGCCAGCAAGGAATGGCTGCGGGGAGAGACCCAGTACTTC
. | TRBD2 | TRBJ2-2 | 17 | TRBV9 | CASSVSIREGNTGELFF | TGTGCCAGCAGCGTATCGATCCGGGAGGGTAACACCGGGGAGCTGTTTTTT
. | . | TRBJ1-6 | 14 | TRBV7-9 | CASSPPSLNSPLHF | TGTGCCAGCAGCCCCCCGAGCCTTAATTCACCCCTCCACTTT
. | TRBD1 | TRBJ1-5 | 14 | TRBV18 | CASSLSGGGQPQHF | TGTGCCAGCTCACTATCAGGGGGTGGACAGCCCCAGCATTTT
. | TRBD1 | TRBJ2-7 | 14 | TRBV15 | CATSSGTGDWEQYF | TGTGCCACCAGCAGTGGGACAGGGGATTGGGAGCAGTACTTC
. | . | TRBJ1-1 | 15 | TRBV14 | CASSQDWGVNTEAFF | TGTGCCAGCAGCCAAGATTGGGGCGTCAACACTGAAGCTTTCTTT
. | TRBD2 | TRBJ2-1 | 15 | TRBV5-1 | CASSPGLAGGSEQFF | TGCGCCAGCAGCCCGGGTCTAGCGGGGGGGTCCGAGCAGTTCTTC
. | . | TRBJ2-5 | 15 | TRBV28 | CASSFRNPGAETQYF | TGTGCCAGCAGTTTCCGCAACCCAGGGGCGGAGACCCAGTACTTC
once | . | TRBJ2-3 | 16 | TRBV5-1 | CASSLTVDSITDTQYF | TGCGCCAGCAGCTTAACGGTTGACTCCATCACAGATACGCAGTATTTT
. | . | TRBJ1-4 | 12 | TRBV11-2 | CASAGANEKLFF | TGTGCCAGCGCAGGGGCTAATGAAAAACTGTTTTTT
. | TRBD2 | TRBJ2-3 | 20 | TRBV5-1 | CASSLAGSASGGTSTDTQYF | TGCGCCAGCAGCTTGGCCGGGTCGGCTAGCGGGGGGACTAGCACAGATACGCAGTATTTT
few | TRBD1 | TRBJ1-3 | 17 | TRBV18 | CASSPFQGAGPGNTIYF | TGTGCCAGCTCACCGTTCCAGGGGGCAGGACCTGGAAACACCATATATTTT
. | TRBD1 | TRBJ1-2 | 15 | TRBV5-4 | CASSHAGQGFYGYTF | TGTGCCAGCAGCCACGCCGGACAGGGCTTCTATGGCTACACCTTC
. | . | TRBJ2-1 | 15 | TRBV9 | CASSVSGLTYNEQFF | TGTGCCAGCAGCGTCAGCGGGCTTACCTACAATGAGCAGTTCTTC
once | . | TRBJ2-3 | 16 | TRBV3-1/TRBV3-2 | CASSQESSGPWYTQYF | TGTGCCAGCAGCCAAGAGTCAAGCGGGCCTTGGTATACGCAGTATTTT
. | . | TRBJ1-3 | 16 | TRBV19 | CASSIGGRGFGNTIYF | TGTGCCAGTAGTATTGGTGGGCGGGGATTTGGAAACACCATATATTTT
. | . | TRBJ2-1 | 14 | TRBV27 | CASRGTLSYNEQFF | TGTGCCAGCAGGGGGACTTTATCCTACAATGAGCAGTTCTTC
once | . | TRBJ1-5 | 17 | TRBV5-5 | CASSPLPPGVGNQPQHF | TGTGCCAGCAGCCCGCTTCCCCCAGGGGTTGGCAATCAGCCCCAGCATTTT
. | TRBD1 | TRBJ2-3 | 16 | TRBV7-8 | CASSFTGTGGTDTQYF | TGTGCCAGCAGCTTCACCGGGACAGGGGGGACAGATACGCAGTATTTT
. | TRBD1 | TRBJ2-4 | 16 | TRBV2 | CASSKRSGQGGNIQYF | TGTGCCAGCAGTAAACGTAGTGGACAGGGGGGAAACATTCAGTACTTC
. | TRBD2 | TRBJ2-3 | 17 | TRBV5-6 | CASSLWASGGAADTQYF | TGTGCCAGCAGCTTGTGGGCTAGCGGGGGGGCTGCAGATACGCAGTATTTT
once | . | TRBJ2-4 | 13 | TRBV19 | CASSPGNKNIQYF | TGTGCCAGTAGTCCAGGGAACAAAAACATTCAGTACTTC
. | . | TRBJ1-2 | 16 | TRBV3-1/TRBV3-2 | CASSPQFTGLGYGYTF | TGTGCCAGCAGCCCGCAATTCACAGGGTTGGGCTATGGCTACACCTTC
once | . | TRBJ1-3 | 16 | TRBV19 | CASSIGRGIAGNTIYF | TGTGCCAGTAGTATAGGCAGGGGAATCGCTGGAAACACCATATATTTT
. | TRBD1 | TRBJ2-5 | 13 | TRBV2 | CASSRDRGETQYF | TGTGCCAGCAGTCGCGACAGGGGAGAGACCCAGTACTTC
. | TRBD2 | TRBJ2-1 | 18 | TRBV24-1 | CATSDYIQAGGSGNEQFF | TGTGCCACCAGTGATTACATCCAAGCGGGAGGTAGCGGCAATGAGCAGTTCTTC
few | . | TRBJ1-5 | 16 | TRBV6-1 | CASSEGVRNGGQPQHF | TGTGCCAGCAGTGAAGGGGTCCGTAACGGGGGTCAGCCCCAGCATTTT
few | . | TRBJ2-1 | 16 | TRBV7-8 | CASSPRDSSFYNEQFF | TGTGCCAGCAGCCCTAGGGACTCTTCCTTCTACAATGAGCAGTTCTTC
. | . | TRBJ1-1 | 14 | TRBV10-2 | CASSLQGGNTEAFF | TGCGCCAGCTCGCTTCAGGGAGGGAACACTGAAGCTTTCTTT
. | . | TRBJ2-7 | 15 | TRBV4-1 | CASSQAVTGTYEQYF | TGCGCCAGCAGCCAAGCTGTGACAGGTACCTACGAGCAGTACTTC
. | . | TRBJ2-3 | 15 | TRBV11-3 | CASSHRVRGTDTQYF | TGTGCCAGCAGCCATCGGGTGCGGGGCACAGATACGCAGTATTTT
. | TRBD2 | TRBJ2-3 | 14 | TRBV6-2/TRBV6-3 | CASSPAGGRGTQYF | TGTGCCAGCAGTCCAGCGGGGGGGCGGGGGACGCAGTATTTT